The sequence of this TCR beta chain was determined in a study of cytomegalovirus exposure and HLA in healthy donors. Study-wide background: Earlier findings included more than 95 million unique TCR beta sequences obtained from about 179 million T cells. Regarding the study as a whole: One variant, a missense change in DCLRE1C, was linked in a later analysis to TCR beta V- and J-gene trimming. It has been reported that TCR beta sequences accurately predicted the HLA-A and HLA-B alleles of most subjects.

Germline V lookup: CDR1 SGDLS, CDR2 YYNGEE. Trimming removed 3 bases from V and 7 bases from J, with 5 bases in between. CDR3 size: 11 residues. It was with 60 Vbeta and 13 Jbeta primers that the PCR ran. Authors' analysis steps: Counted up in a later analysis, unique TCR beta chains came to 65 million to 100 million, with 9.5 million to 13 million shared. Sequenced by immunoSEQ multiplex PCR; TCRdb stores in-frame clones only, minus some. That table is the source of V, J and clone size, and D and trimming were worked out from the DNA. The table includes some 140,000 clones, about 80% detected once. Comment on this clone: Antigen unknown.

Specimen: PBMCs. This chain joins TRBV9 and TRBJ2-1; D is ambiguous. This receptor was obtained from a man aged 40-50 years in good health and CMV-seropositive. The CDR3 loop is CASSALNEQFF. The DNA for the CDR3 is TGTGCCAGCAGCGCCCTAAATGAGCAGTTCTTC. The full variable domain, its missing parts supplied by reference TRBV9 and TRBJ2-1, is DSGVTQTPKHLITATGQRVTLRCSPRSGDLSVYWYQQSLDQGLQFLIQYYNGEERAKGNILERFSAQQFPDLHSELNLSSLELGDSALYFCASSALNEQFFGPGTRLTVL.